The subject of this entry is one T cell receptor beta chain. Its specificity is unknown. The source of the sample is a study of CD8+ T cells in alopecia areata. Study observations and caveats: Normal-skin resident alphabeta T cells also appear among scalp sample sequences. Patients displayed less clarity in TCR sharing than mice, a finding possibly related to HLA. It was lesional scalp, especially alopecia totalis/universalis, that showed higher clonality than normal scalp.

cDNA serving as the sequencing template came from extracted, reverse transcribed RNA. Generated by immunoSEQ multiplex PCR, the TCRdb table keeps only in-frame clones and is missing some. The sample carries about 150,000 clones, around 62% recorded once. The sorting of PBMCs gave CD4+ and CD8+ T cells. The V segment lost 4 bases and the J segment 0 bases; nucleotides outside the gene matches: 6. The CDR3 consists of 16 residues. Germline values: CDR1 SGHVS, CDR2 FQNEAQ. The sequenced material came from CD8+ T cells sorted from blood. The receptor was isolated from a human donor in good health. This chain uses TRBV7-8 with TRBJ2-1, with TRBD2 matching over 7 bases. CDR3 region: CASSSSGATSYNEQFF. The DNA of the CDR3 is TGTGCCAGCAGCTCCAGCGGGGCTACCTCCTACAATGAGCAGTTCTTC. The whole variable domain, remainder taken from reference TRBV7-8 and TRBJ2-1, is GAGVSQSPRYKVAKRGQDVALRCDPISGHVSLFWYQQALGQGPEFLTYFQNEAQLDKSGLPSDRFFAERPEGSVSTLKIQRTQQEDSAVYLCASSSSGATSYNEQFFGPGTRLTVL.